The 14 T cell receptor beta chains presented below share a single source sample, sequenced in a study of control samples from healthy donors and cancer patients. Some clones are missing from TCRdb's copy, which holds only in-frame ones; the method was immunoSEQ multiplex PCR. There are 100,000 or so clones in the sample; over 60% occur only once, and roughly 10% lies in the top ten. What was sequenced was blood. These receptors came from a woman in her twenties or thirties in good health.

This clone was seen just once. The chain has TRBV7-2 and TRBJ1-3, with a tentative D call TRBD1 (6 bases). The CDR3 length is 14 residues. The V and J ends lost 5 bases and 0 bases respectively, with 8 bases between them. Germline V gene data show CDR1 as SGHTA and CDR2 as FQGNSA. The CDR3 nucleotides are TGTGCCAGCAGCCCAGGGGCCTCTGGAAACACCATATATTTT. It encodes CASSPGASGNTIYF. The variable domain in full, with the rest retrieved from reference TRBV7-2 and TRBJ1-3, is GAGVSQSPSNKVTEKGKDVELRCDPISGHTALYWYRQSLGQGLEFLIYFQGNSAPDKSGLPSDRFSAERTGGSVSTLTIQRTQQEDSAVYLCASSPGASGNTIYFGEGSWLTVV.

This chain connects TRBV27 to TRBJ1-2; D remains ambiguous. The CDR3 is 15 amino acids. Trimming cost V 5 bases and J 2 bases, with 15 bases left between them. CDR1 and CDR2 from the germline V gene are MNHEY and SMNVEV (reference sequence). The CDR3 nucleotides read TGTGCCAGCAGTCTTTTTCCCGGACGGAACTATGGCTACACCTTC. Translation gives CASSLFPGRNYGYTF.

The J gene is TRBJ1-5, the V gene TRBV15; a possible D gene is TRBD1 (6 bases). Germline CDR1 reads LNHNV; CDR2 reads YYDKDF (reference sequence). Trimming shortened V by 0 bases and J by 5 bases, and 11 bases separated the two germline ends. The CDR3 is made up of 15 amino acids. CDR3 in amino acids: CATSRDPGGDQPQHF. The CDR3 nucleotides read TGTGCCACCAGCAGAGACCCGGGGGGCGATCAGCCCCAGCATTTT.

The chain couples TRBV6-2 or TRBV6-3 to TRBJ2-1; 10 bases agree with TRBD1. The CDR3 contains 15 residues. The germline V gene encodes CDR1 MNHEY and CDR2 SVGEGT. V was clipped by 5 bases and J by 4 bases; unmatched bases: 5. This CDR3 is CASSEGQGRYNEQFF. CDR3 sequence (DNA): TGTGCCAGCAGTGAGGGACAGGGGAGATACAATGAGCAGTTCTTC.

This chain connects TRBV18 to TRBJ1-6, with D tentatively TRBD1 (5 bases). The V gene lost 6 bases and the J gene lost 9 bases, with 18 bases spanning the gap. Looked up from germline, CDR1 is KGHSH and CDR2 is LQKENI. The CDR3 totals 15 residues. The CDR3 region is CASSPTGTEGSPLHF. The CDR3 DNA is TGTGCCAGCTCCCCTACCGGGACCGAGGGTTCACCCCTCCACTTT.

The V and J genes are TRBV2 and TRBJ1-6; weak D call: TRBD1 (6 bases). Trimming removed 5 bases from V and 7 bases from J, with 12 bases in between. This CDR3 contains 14 residues. The V gene's germline CDR1 is SNHLY and CDR2 FYNNEI. DNA of the CDR3: TGTGCCAGCAGTACCCGGGACACCAATTCACCCCTCCACTTT. It specifies CASSTRDTNSPLHF.

This clone was seen only once. This chain connects TRBV29-1 to TRBJ2-1; 8 nucleotides match TRBD1. The CDR3 is 14 amino acids. Germline V CDR1 and CDR2: SQVTM, ANQGSEA. The V and J ends lost 7 bases and 0 bases, in that order; junction bases with no gene match: 5. In nucleotides, the CDR3 is TGCAGCGCCAGGGACAGGAGCTCCTACAATGAGCAGTTCTTC. Its protein product is CSARDRSSYNEQFF.

The rearrangement joins TRBV20-1 to TRBJ2-5, with D possibly being TRBD1 (5 bases). V lost 6 bases to trimming and J lost 3 bases, with 8 bases between them. The CDR3 consists of 11 residues. Germline V gene sequence: CDR1 DFQATT, CDR2 SNEGSKA (reference sequence). This chain's CDR3 is CSAPGKETQYF. The CDR3 DNA reads as TGCAGTGCCCCAGGGAAAGAGACCCAGTACTTC.

The CDR3 loop reads CAFSPLAGGGTQYF. The CDR3 DNA reads TGTGCCTTCAGTCCACTAGCGGGAGGGGGTACGCAGTATTTT. This chain links TRBV30 with TRBJ2-3, with 13 bases identical to TRBD2. The CDR3 contains 14 residues. V trimming: 7 bases; J trimming: 8 bases; junction bases outside the gene matches: 9. Germline V gene sequence: CDR1 GTSNPN, CDR2 SVGIG (reference sequence).

The J gene is TRBJ2-1, the V gene TRBV7-6; 7 bases align to TRBD2. This CDR3 has 13 residues. Germline V lookup: CDR1 SGHVS, CDR2 FNYEAQ. V gave up 1 base and J gave up 9 bases; unmatched junction bases: 3. The CDR3 loop reads CASSLGREAEQFF. DNA of the CDR3: TGTGCCAGCAGCTTAGGACGGGAGGCTGAGCAGTTCTTC. Full variable domain (missing parts from reference TRBV7-6 and TRBJ2-1): GAGVSQSPRYKVTKRGQDVALRCDPISGHVSLYWYRQALGQGPEFLTYFNYEAQQDKSGLPNDRFSAERPEGSISTLTIQRTEQRDSAMYRCASSLGREAEQFFGPGTRLTVL.

This sequence joins TRBV5-1 and TRBJ2-7; perhaps TRBD1 as D (5 bases). Germline V CDR1 and CDR2: SGHRS, YFSETQ. Between the trimmed V and J ends, which lost 2 bases and 1 base, there was a span of 7 bases. This CDR3 contains 13 residues. CDR3 DNA sequence: TGCGCCAGCAGCTTCGGACATTCCTACGAGCAGTACTTC. It yields the protein CASSFGHSYEQYF.

For the CDR3, the DNA is TGTGCCAGCAGCAGCCGGGACAGCTCCTACGAGCAGTACTTC. Its translation: CASSSRDSSYEQYF. The chain couples TRBV13 to TRBJ2-7, with 7 positions matching TRBD1. CDR1 is PRHDT and CDR2 is FYEKMQ in the germline V gene (reference sequence). The trim removed 5 bases at V and 0 bases at J, leaving 4 bases unmatched. This CDR3 region has 14 residues.

This clone was seen just once. V gene TRBV5-1 combines with J gene TRBJ1-5, with D uncertain. V was trimmed by 3 bases and J by 5 bases, leaving 12 bases between them. The CDR3 is made up of 14 amino acids. Germline lookup yields CDR1 SGHRS and CDR2 YFSETQ. The CDR3 spells CASSSGGRDQPQHF. Written as DNA, the CDR3 is TGCGCCAGCAGCTCCGGAGGCCGGGATCAGCCCCAGCATTTT.

This chain connects TRBV5-5 to TRBJ2-7, with D perhaps matching TRBD2 (6 bases). Trimming removed 4 bases from V and 6 bases from J, with 20 bases in between. Germline CDR1 is SGHKS and CDR2 is YYEKEE (reference sequence). CDR3 length equals 15 residues. The CDR3 region is CASSAIPRGGGEQYF. DNA of the CDR3: TGTGCCAGCAGCGCTATCCCCCGGGGAGGAGGCGAGCAGTACTTC.